This T cell receptor beta chain comes out of a study of chemoradiotherapy in HPV16-positive cancers. Study at large: Candidate HPV-specific T-cell clones and common TCR motifs came from functional assays in two HPV16-positive patients.

Profiled with immunoSEQ multiplex PCR; TCRdb holds only in-frame clones, not every one. This sample carries 4,500 to 7,000 clones, almost 90% of them seen once, and the ten largest clones take 27%. Findings and caveats of the study: HPV-specific T cells were functionally defined from only two HPV16-positive patients. HPV-responsive T-cell expansion during chemoradiotherapy was linked to improved recurrence-free survival in HPV16-positive patients. During treatment, candidate HPV-specific clones and E7-related motifs expanded in tumor.

This CDR3 region has 16 residues. V lost 1 base to trimming and J lost 4 bases, with 11 bases between them. CDR1 KGHSH and CDR2 LQKENI come from the germline V gene. As for this clone: Its antigen is currently unknown.

The receptor comes from a human donor with HPV-associated anogenital cancer. This specimen consisted of blood, obtained from a patient who underwent chemoradiotherapy. The chain uses TRBV18 and TRBJ2-6; maybe TRBD1 (5 bases). CDR3 bases: TGTGCCAGCTCACCACTGCCAGGGCTGGGGGCCAACGTCCTGACTTTC. Its protein is CASSPLPGLGANVLTF.